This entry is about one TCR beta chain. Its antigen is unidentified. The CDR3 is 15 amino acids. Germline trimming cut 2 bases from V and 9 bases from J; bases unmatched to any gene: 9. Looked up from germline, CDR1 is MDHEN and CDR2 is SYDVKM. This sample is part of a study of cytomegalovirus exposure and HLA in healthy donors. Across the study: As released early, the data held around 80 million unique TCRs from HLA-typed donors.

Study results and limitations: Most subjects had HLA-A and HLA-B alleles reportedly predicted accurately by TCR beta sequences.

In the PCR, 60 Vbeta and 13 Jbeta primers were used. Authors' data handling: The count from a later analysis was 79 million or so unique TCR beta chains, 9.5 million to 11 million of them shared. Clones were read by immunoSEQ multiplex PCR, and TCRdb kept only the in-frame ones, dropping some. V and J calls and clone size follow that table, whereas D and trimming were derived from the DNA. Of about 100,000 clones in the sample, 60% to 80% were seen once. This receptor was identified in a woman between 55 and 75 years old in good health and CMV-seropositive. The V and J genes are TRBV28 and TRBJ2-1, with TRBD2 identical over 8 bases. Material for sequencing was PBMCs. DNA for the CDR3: TGTGCCAGCAGTTTAAATGCGGGAGGACCGGTTGAGCAGTTCTTC. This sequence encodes CASSLNAGGPVEQFF. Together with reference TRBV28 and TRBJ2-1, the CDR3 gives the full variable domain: DVKVTQSSRYLVKRTGEKVFLECVQDMDHENMFWYRQDPGLGLRLIYFSYDVKMKEKGDIPEGYSVSREKKERFSLILESASTNQTSMYLCASSLNAGGPVEQFFGPGTRLTVL.